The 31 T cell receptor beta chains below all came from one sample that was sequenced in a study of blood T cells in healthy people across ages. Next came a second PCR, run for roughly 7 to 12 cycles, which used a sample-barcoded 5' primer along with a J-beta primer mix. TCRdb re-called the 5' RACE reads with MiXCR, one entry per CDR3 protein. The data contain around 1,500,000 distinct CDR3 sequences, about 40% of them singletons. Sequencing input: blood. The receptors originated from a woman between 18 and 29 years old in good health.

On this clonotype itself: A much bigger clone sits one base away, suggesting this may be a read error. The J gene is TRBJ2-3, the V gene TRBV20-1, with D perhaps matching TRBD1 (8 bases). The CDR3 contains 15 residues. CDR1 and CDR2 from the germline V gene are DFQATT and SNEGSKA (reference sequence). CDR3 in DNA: TGCGGTGCTAGAGCGGGACAGGAGATCACAGATACGCAGTATTTT. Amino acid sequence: CGARAGQEITDTQYF.

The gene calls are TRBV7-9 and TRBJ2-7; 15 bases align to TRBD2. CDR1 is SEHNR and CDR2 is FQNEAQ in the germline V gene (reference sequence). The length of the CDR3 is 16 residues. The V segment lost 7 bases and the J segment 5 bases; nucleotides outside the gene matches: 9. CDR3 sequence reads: CASTRTSGRAGNEQYF. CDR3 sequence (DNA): TGTGCCAGCACCCGGACTAGCGGGAGGGCCGGCAACGAGCAGTACTTC.

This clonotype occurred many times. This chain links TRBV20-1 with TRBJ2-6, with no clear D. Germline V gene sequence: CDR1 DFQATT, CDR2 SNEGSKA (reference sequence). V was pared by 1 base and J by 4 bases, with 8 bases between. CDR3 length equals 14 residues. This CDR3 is CSARAGSGANVLTF. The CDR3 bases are TGCAGTGCTAGAGCAGGATCCGGGGCCAACGTCCTGACTTTC.

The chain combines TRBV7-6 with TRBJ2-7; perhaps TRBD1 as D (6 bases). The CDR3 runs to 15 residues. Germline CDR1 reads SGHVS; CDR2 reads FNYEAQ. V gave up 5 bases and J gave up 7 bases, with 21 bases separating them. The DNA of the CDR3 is TGTGCCAGCAGCCTAGGGGGTCCGTTTTACAATGAGCAGTACTTC. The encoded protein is CASSLGGPFYNEQYF.

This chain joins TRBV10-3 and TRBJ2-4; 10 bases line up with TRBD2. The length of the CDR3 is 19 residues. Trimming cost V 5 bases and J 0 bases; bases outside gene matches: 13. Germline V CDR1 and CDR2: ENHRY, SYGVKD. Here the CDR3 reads CAISPSTSGQGLAKNIQYF. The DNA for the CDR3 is TGTGCCATCAGTCCGTCGACTAGCGGGCAAGGGCTAGCCAAAAACATTCAGTACTTC.

The CDR3 loop reads CASSPGAARWYF. The CDR3 nucleotides read TGTGCCAGCAGTCCAGGGGCGGCTAGGTGGTACTTC. V usage is TRBV12-3 or TRBV12-4 and J usage is TRBJ2-7; D possibly corresponds to TRBD1 (6 bases). Trimming shortened V by 5 bases and J by 12 bases, and 17 bases separated the two germline ends. The CDR3 runs 12 residues.

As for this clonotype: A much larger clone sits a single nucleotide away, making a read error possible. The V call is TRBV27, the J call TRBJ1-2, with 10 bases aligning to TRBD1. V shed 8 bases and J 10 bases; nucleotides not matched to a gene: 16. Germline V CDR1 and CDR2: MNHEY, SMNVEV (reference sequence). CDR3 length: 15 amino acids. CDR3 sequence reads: CASGRDRGRVWLYTF. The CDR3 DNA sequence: TGTGCCAGCGGTAGAGACAGGGGGCGAGTATGGCTCTACACCTTC.

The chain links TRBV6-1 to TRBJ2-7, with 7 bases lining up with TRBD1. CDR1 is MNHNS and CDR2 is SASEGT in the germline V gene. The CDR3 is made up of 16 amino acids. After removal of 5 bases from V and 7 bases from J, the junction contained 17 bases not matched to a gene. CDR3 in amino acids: CASSTTDRVVYNEQYF. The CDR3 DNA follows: TGTGCCAGCAGTACCACCGACAGGGTAGTCTACAATGAGCAGTACTTC.

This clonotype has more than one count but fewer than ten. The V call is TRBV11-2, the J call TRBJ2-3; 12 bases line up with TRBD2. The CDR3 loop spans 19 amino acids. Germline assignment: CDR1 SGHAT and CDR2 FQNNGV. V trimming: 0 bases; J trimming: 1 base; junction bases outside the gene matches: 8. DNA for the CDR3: TGTGCCAGCAGCTTAGATCTACCTAGACTAGCGGGGGGCACAGATACGCAGTATTTT. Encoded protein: CASSLDLPRLAGGTDTQYF.

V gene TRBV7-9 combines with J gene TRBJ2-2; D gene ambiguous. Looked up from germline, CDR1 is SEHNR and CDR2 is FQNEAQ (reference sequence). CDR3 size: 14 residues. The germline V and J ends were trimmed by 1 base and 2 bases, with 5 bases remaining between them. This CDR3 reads CASSLVVNTGELFF. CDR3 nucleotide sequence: TGTGCCAGCAGCTTAGTCGTCAACACCGGGGAGCTGTTTTTT.

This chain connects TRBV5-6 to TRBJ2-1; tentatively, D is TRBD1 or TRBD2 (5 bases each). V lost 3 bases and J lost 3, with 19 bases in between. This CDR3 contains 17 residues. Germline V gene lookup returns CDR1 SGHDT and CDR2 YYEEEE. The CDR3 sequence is CASSWVIEGKNYNEQFF. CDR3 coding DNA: TGTGCCAGCAGCTGGGTTATAGAGGGGAAAAACTACAATGAGCAGTTCTTC.

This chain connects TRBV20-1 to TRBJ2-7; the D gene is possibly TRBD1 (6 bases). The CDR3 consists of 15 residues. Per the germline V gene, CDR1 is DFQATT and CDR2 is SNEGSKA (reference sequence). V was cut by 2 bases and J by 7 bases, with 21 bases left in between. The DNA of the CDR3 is TGCAGTGCTAGACCGGCCAGGGGATCGTACAATGAGCAGTACTTC. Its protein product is CSARPARGSYNEQYF.

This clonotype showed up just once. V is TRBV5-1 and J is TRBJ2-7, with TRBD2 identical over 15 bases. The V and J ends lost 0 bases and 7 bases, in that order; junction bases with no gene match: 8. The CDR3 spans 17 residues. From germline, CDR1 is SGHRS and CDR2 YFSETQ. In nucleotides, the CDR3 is TGCGCCAGCAGCTTGGGGGGACTAGCGGGGGGACGCAATGAGCAGTACTTC. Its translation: CASSLGGLAGGRNEQYF.

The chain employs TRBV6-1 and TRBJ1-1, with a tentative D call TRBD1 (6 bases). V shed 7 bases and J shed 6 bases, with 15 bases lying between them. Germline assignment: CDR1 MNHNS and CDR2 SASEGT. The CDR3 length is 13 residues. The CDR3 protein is CASNGGRGPEAFF. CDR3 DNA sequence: TGTGCCAGCAATGGAGGGCGGGGGCCTGAAGCTTTCTTT.

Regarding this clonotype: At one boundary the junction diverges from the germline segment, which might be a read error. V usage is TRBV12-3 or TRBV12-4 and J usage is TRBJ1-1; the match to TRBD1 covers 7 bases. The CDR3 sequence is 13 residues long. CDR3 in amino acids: CTSTPGNRGEAFF. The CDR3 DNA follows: TGTACCAGCACGCCGGGGAACAGGGGCGAAGCTTTCTTT.

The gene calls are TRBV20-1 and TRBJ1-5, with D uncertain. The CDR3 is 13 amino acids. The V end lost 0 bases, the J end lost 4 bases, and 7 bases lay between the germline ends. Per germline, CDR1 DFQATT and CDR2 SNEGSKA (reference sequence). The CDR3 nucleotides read TGCAGTGCTAGAGATTCGGAAAATCAGCCCCAGCATTTT. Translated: CSARDSENQPQHF.

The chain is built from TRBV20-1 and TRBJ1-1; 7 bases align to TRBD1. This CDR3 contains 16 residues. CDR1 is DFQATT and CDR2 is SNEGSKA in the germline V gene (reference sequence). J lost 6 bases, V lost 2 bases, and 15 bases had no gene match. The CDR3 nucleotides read TGCAGTGCTAGACCTATGACAGGGCCCAGGGTATCTGAAGCTTTCTTT. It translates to CSARPMTGPRVSEAFF.

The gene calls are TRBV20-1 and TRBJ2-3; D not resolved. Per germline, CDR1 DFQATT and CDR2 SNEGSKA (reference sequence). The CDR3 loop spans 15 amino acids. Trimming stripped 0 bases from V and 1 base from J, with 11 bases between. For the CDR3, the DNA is TGCAGTGCTAGAGATCTTGCGTTGGGCACAGATACGCAGTATTTT. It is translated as CSARDLALGTDTQYF.

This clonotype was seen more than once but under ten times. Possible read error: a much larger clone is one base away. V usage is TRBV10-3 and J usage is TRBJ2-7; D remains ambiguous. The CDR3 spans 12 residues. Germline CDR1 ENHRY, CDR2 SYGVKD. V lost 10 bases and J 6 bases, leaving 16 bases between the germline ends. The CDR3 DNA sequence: TGTGCCACTACGAGTGGCCCCCCCGAGCAGTACTTC. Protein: CATTSGPPEQYF.

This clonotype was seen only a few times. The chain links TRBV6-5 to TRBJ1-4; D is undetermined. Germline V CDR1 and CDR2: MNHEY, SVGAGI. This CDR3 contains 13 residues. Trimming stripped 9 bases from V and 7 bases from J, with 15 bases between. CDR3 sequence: CASYRPTLEKLFF. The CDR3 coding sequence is TGTGCCAGTTATCGTCCGACCCTTGAAAAACTGTTTTTT.

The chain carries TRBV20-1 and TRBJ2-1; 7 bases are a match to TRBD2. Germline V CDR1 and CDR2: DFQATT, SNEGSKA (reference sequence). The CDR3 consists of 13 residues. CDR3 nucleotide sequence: TGCAGCGCCCGTGGGGAGGGATACAATGAGCAGTTCTTC. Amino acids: CSARGEGYNEQFF.

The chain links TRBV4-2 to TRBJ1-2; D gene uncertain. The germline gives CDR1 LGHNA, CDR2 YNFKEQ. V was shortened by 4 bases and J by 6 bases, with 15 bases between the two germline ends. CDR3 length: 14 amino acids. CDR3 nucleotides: TGTGCCAGCAGCCTCCCAGATCCGGGGAATGGCTACACCTTC. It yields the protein CASSLPDPGNGYTF.

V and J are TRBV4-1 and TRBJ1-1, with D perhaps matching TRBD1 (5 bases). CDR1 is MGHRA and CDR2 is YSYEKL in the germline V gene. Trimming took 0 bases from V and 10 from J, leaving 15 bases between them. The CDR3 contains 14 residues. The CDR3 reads CASSQDLQGRSAFF. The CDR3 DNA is TGCGCCAGCAGCCAAGATCTTCAGGGACGGTCAGCTTTCTTT.

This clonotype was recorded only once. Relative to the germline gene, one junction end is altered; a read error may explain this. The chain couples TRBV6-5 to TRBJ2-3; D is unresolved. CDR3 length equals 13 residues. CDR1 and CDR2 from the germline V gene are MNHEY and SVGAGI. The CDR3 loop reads CASSDSWGDTQYF. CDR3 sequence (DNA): TGTGCCAGCAGTGACTCGTGGGGAGATACGCAGTATTTT.

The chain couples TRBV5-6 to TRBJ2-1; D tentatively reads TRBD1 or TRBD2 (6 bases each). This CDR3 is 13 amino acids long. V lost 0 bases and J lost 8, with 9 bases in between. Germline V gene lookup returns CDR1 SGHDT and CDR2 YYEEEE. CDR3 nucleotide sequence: TGTGCCAGCAGCTTGGTTGGGGGGCATGAGCAGTTCTTC. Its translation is CASSLVGGHEQFF.

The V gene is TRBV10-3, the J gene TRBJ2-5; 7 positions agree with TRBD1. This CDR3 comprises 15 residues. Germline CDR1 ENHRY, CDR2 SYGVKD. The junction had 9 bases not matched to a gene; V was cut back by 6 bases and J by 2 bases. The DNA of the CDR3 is TGTGCCATCAGCCCCAGGACAGGTCAACAAGAGACCCAGTACTTC. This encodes CAISPRTGQQETQYF.

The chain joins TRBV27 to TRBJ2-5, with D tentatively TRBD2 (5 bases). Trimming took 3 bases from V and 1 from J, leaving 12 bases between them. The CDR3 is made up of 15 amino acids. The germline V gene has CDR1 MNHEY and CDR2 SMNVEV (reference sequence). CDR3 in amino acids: CASSLVGSAQETQYF. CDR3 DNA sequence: TGTGCCAGCAGTTTGGTTGGTAGCGCCCAAGAGACCCAGTACTTC.

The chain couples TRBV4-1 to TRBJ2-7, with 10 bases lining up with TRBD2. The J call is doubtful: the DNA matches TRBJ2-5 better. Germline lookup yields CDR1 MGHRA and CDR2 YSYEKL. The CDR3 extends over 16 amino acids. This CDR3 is CASSRKLAGSQETQYF. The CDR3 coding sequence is TGCGCCAGCAGCCGGAAACTAGCGGGGAGCCAAGAGACCCAGTACTTC.

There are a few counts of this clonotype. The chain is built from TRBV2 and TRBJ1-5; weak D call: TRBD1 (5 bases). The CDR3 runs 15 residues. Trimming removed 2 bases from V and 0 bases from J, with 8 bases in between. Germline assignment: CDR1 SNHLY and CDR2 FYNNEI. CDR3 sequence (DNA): TGTGCCAGCAGTGAACAGGGACTTAGCAATCAGCCCCAGCATTTT. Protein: CASSEQGLSNQPQHF.

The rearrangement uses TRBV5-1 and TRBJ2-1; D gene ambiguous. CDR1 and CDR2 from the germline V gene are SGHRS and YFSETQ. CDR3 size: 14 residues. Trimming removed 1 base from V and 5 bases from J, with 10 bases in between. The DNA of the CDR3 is TGCGCCAGCAGCTTGCGGACGGTTAACAATGAGCAGTTCTTC. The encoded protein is CASSLRTVNNEQFF.

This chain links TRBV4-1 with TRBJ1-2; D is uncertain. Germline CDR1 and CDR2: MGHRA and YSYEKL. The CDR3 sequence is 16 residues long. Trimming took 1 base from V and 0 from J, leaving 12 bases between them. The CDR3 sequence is CASSQVSTGTNYGYTF. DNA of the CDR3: TGCGCCAGCAGCCAAGTTTCCACGGGCACTAACTATGGCTACACCTTC.